This T cell receptor (beta chain) was recovered during a study of blood T cell repertoires in COVID-19. In the study overall: Nucleic acid was either cDNA or gDNA, and it came from T cells, B-cell-depleted T cells, or PBMCs.

One Seattle source followed patients from active infection through their disease course. The protocol was immunoSEQ multiplex PCR, while the TCRdb copy is restricted to in-frame clones and leaves out a portion. The sample has 200,000 to 250,000 clones; approximately 80% are singletons. Trimming cost V 4 bases and J 5 bases, with 12 bases left between them. CDR1 and CDR2 from the germline V gene are SGHRS and YFSETQ. This CDR3 contains 13 residues. Sequenced sample: peripheral blood. This receptor was obtained from an elderly woman with COVID-19, enrolled during active disease. V is TRBV5-1 and J is TRBJ2-5; tentatively, D is TRBD2 (6 bases). The CDR3 DNA reads as TGCGCCAGCAGCCCCGGGAGTTGGGAGACCCAGTACTTC. This encodes CASSPGSWETQYF.